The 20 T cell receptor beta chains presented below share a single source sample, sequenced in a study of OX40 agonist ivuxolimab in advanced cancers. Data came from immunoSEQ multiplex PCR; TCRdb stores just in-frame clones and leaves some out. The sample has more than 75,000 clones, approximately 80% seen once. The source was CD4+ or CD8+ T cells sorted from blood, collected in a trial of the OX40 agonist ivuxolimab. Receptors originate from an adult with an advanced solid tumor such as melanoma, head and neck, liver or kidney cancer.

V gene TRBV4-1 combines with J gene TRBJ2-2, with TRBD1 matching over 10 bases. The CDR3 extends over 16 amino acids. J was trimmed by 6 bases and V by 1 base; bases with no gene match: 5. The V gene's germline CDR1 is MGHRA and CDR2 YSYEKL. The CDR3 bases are TGCGCCAGCAGCCAAGGGGGGACAGGGGTTTCCGGGGAGCTGTTTTTT. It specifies CASSQGGTGVSGELFF.

CDR3 region: CSAIKTAPLYGYTF. CDR3 DNA: TGCAGCGCTATAAAGACGGCGCCCCTTTATGGCTACACCTTC. This sequence joins TRBV29-1 and TRBJ1-2; D is unresolved. Trimming stripped 7 bases from V and 5 bases from J, with 20 bases between. This CDR3 spans 14 amino acids. Per the germline V gene, CDR1 is SQVTM and CDR2 is ANQGSEA.

CDR3 sequence (DNA): TGCGCCAGCAGCCAAGACGACAGGGGAAACACTGAAGCTTTCTTT. Its translation: CASSQDDRGNTEAFF. This sequence joins TRBV4-1 and TRBJ1-1, with 8 bases that match TRBD1. The V gene end was trimmed by 0 bases and the J gene end by 2 bases; junction bases not matched to a gene: 2. Per germline, CDR1 MGHRA and CDR2 YSYEKL. The CDR3 loop spans 15 amino acids.

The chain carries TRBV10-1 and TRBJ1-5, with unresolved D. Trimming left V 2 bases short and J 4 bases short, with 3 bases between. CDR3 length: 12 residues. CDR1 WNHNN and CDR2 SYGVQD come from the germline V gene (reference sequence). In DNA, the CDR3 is TGCGCCAGCAGTGAGGGGAATCAGCCCCAGCATTTT. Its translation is CASSEGNQPQHF.

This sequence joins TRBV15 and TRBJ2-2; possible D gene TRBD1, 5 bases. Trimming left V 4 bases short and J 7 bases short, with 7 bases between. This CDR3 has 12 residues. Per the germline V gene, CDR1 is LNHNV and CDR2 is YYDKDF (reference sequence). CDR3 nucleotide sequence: TGTGCCACCAGCACCAGGGTCGGGGAGCTGTTTTTT. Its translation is CATSTRVGELFF.

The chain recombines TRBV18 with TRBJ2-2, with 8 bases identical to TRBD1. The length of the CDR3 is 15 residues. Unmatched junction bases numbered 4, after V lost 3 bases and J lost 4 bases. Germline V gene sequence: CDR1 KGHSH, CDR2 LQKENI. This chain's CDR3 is CASSPDRVITGELFF. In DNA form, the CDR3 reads TGTGCCAGCTCACCGGACAGGGTCATCACCGGGGAGCTGTTTTTT. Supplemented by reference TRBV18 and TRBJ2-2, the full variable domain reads NAGVMQNPRHLVRRRGQEARLRCSPMKGHSHVYWYRQLPEEGLKFMVYLQKENIIDESGMPKERFSAEFPKEGPSILRIQQVVRGDSAAYFCASSPDRVITGELFFGEGSRLTVL.

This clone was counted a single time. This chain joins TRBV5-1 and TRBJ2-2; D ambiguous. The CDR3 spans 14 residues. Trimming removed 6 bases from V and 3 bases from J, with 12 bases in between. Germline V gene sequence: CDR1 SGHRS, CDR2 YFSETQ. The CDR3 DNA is TGCGCCAGCACCTTCCATCAGGACACCGGGGAGCTGTTTTTT. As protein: CASTFHQDTGELFF.

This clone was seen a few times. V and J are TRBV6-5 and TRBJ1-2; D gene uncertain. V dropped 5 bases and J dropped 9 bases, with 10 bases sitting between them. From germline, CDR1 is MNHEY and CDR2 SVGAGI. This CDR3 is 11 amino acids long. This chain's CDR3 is CASSNSLSYTF. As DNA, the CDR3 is TGTGCCAGCAGTAACAGTCTGAGCTACACCTTC.

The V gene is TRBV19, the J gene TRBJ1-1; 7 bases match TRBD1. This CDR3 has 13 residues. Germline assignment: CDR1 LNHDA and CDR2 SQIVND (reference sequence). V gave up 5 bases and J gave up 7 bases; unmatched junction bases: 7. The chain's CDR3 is CASSAKQGFEAFF. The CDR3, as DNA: TGTGCCAGTAGTGCAAAACAGGGGTTTGAAGCTTTCTTT.

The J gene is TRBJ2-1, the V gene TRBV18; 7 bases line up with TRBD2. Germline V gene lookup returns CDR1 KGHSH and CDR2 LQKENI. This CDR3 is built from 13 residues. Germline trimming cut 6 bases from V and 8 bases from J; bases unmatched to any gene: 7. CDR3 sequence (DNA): TGTGCCAGCTCGGAAACTAGCGCCGATGAGCAGTTCTTC. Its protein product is CASSETSADEQFF.

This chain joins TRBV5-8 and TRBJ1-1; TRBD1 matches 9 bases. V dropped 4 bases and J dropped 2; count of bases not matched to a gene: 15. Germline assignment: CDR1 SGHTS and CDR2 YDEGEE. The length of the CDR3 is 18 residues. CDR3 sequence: CASSRTRDRDSQNTEAFF. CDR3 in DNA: TGTGCCAGCAGCCGCACCCGGGACAGGGACTCTCAAAACACTGAAGCTTTCTTT.

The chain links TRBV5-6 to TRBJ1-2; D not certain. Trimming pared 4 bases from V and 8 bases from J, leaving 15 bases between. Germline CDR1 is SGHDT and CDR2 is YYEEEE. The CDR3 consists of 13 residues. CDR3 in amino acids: CASSPAAGRGYTF. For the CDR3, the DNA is TGTGCCAGCAGCCCCGCCGCGGGGAGAGGCTACACCTTC.

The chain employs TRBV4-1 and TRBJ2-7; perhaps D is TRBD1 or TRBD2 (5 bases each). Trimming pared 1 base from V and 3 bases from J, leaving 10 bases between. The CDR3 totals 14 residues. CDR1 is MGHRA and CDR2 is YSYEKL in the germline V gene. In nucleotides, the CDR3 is TGCGCCAGCAGCCAAGGAGGGGCTCTCTACGAGCAGTACTTC. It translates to CASSQGGALYEQYF.

CDR3 residues: CASRLGTGRGYTF. Written as DNA, the CDR3 is TGTGCCAGCAGACTCGGGACAGGGAGGGGCTACACCTTC. The chain uses TRBV11-2 and TRBJ1-2, with TRBD1 identical over 9 bases. Per the germline V gene, CDR1 is SGHAT and CDR2 is FQNNGV. V was pared by 6 bases and J by 8 bases, with 7 bases of the junction left unmatched. The CDR3 length is 13 residues.

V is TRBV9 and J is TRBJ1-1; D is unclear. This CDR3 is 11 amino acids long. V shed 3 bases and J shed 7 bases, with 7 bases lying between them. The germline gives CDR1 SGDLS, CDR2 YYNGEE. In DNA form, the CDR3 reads TGTGCCAGCAGCGAAATCGGTGAAGCTTTCTTT. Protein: CASSEIGEAFF.

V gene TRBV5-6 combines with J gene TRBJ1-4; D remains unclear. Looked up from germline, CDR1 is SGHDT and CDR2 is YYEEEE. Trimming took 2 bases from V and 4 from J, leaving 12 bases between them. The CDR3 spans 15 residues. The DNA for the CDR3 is TGTGCCAGCAGCTTACTAAGGACTATTAATGAAAAACTGTTTTTT. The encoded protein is CASSLLRTINEKLFF.

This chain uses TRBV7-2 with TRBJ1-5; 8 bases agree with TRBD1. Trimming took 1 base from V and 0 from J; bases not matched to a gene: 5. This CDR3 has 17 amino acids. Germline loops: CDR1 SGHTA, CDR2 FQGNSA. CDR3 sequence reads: CASSLGDRLYSNQPQHF. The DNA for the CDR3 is TGTGCCAGCAGCTTAGGGGACAGGCTCTATAGCAATCAGCCCCAGCATTTT.

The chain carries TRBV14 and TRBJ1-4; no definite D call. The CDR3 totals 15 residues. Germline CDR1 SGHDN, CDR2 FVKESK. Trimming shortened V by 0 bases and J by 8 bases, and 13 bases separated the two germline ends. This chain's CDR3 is CASSQESRLGEKLFF. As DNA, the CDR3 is TGTGCCAGCAGCCAAGAGAGTCGTCTAGGGGAAAAACTGTTTTTT.

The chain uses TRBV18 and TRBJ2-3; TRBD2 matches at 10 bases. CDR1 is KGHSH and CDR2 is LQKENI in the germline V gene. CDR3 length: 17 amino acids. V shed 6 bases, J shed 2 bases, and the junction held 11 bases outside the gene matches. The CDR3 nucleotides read TGTGCCAGCTCGCCCCTCGGAGCGGGGGGGCCCACAGATACGCAGTATTTT. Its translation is CASSPLGAGGPTDTQYF.

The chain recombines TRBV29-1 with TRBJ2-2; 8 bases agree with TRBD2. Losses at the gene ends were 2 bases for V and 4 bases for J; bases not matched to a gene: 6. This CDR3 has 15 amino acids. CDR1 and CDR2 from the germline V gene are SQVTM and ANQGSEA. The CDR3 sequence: CSVEKRGTSTGELFF. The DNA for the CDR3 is TGCAGCGTTGAAAAACGAGGGACTAGCACCGGGGAGCTGTTTTTT.